These T cell receptor beta chains were read from a single sample in a study of shared clonotypes between healthy human individuals. The assay was immunoSEQ multiplex PCR, and TCRdb's table has in-frame clones only and misses some. This table holds about 800,000 clones, approximately 97% found once. Input material: naive CD8+ T cells sorted from blood. Receptors originate from a young man in good health. Both conserved end residues are part of each CDR3. Each record gives: V gene, D gene, clone size, J gene, CDR3 protein, CDR3 DNA. A D gene is named only where the DNA matches it firmly. Expanded clones are given a class, and other clones once, few, many or no size at all.

v_call: TRBV5-1
d_call: TRBD1
clone_size: .
j_call: TRBJ1-2
cdr3_aa: CASSTDREKDYGYTF
cdr3_nt: TGCGCCAGCAGCACAGACAGGGAGAAGGACTATGGCTACACCTTC

v_call: TRBV10-3
d_call: TRBD1
clone_size: .
j_call: TRBJ2-7
cdr3_aa: CAISEGQGDSYEQYF
cdr3_nt: TGTGCCATCAGTGAGGGACAGGGGGACTCCTACGAGCAGTACTTC

v_call: TRBV27
d_call: .
clone_size: .
j_call: TRBJ1-2
cdr3_aa: CASRPRQTVNYGYTF
cdr3_nt: TGTGCCAGCAGACCTAGACAGACAGTTAACTATGGCTACACCTTC

v_call: TRBV27
d_call: .
clone_size: .
j_call: TRBJ2-7
cdr3_aa: CASSSAGKDEQYF
cdr3_nt: TGTGCCAGCAGTTCCGCAGGGAAGGACGAGCAGTACTTC

v_call: TRBV27
d_call: .
clone_size: .
j_call: TRBJ2-3
cdr3_aa: CASSRTLGGTDTQYF
cdr3_nt: TGTGCCAGCAGTCGGACTCTCGGTGGCACAGATACGCAGTATTTT

v_call: TRBV5-1
d_call: .
clone_size: .
j_call: TRBJ2-7
cdr3_aa: CASSLDLSYEQYF
cdr3_nt: TGCGCCAGCAGCTTGGATTTATCCTACGAGCAGTACTTC

v_call: TRBV5-1
d_call: TRBD2
clone_size: .
j_call: TRBJ2-2
cdr3_aa: CASSLIAGENTGELFF
cdr3_nt: TGCGCCAGCAGCCTCATAGCGGGAGAGAACACCGGGGAGCTGTTTTTT

v_call: TRBV27
d_call: .
clone_size: .
j_call: TRBJ2-7
cdr3_aa: CASSYQAGGPLYEQYF
cdr3_nt: TGTGCCAGCAGCTATCAGGCGGGCGGGCCTCTCTACGAGCAGTACTTC

v_call: TRBV6-1
d_call: TRBD1
clone_size: .
j_call: TRBJ1-5
cdr3_aa: CASSEMAPTGLNQPQHF
cdr3_nt: TGTGCCAGCAGTGAAATGGCCCCGACAGGGTTGAATCAGCCCCAGCATTTT

v_call: TRBV7-9
d_call: .
clone_size: .
j_call: TRBJ2-7
cdr3_aa: CASSVTGGLRVYEQYF
cdr3_nt: TGTGCCAGCAGTGTAACTGGGGGGCTTCGGGTTTACGAGCAGTACTTC

v_call: TRBV5-4
d_call: TRBD1
clone_size: .
j_call: TRBJ2-2
cdr3_aa: CASSLLQGAMNGELFF
cdr3_nt: TGTGCCAGCAGCTTGTTACAGGGGGCGATGAACGGGGAGCTGTTTTTT

v_call: TRBV5-4
d_call: TRBD1
clone_size: .
j_call: TRBJ1-2
cdr3_aa: CASSFDRGGYTF
cdr3_nt: TGTGCCAGCAGCTTTGACAGGGGTGGCTACACCTTC

v_call: TRBV7-9
d_call: .
clone_size: once
j_call: TRBJ2-5
cdr3_aa: CASSLDPRRETQYF
cdr3_nt: TGTGCCAGCAGCTTAGACCCACGGCGGGAGACCCAGTACTTC

v_call: TRBV4-1
d_call: .
clone_size: .
j_call: TRBJ2-2
cdr3_aa: CASSQDGLENTGELFF
cdr3_nt: TGCGCCAGCAGCCAAGATGGCCTGGAGAACACCGGGGAGCTGTTTTTT

v_call: TRBV29-1
d_call: .
clone_size: .
j_call: TRBJ1-4
cdr3_aa: CSVEGKEEKLFF
cdr3_nt: TGCAGCGTTGAGGGGAAGGAGGAAAAACTGTTTTTT

v_call: TRBV9
d_call: .
clone_size: .
j_call: TRBJ1-2
cdr3_aa: CASSVGRDGDYGYTF
cdr3_nt: TGTGCCAGCAGCGTAGGGAGGGATGGAGACTATGGCTACACCTTC

v_call: TRBV20-1
d_call: .
clone_size: .
j_call: TRBJ2-1
cdr3_aa: CSARREKVQFF
cdr3_nt: TGCAGTGCTAGACGGGAGAAGGTGCAGTTCTTC

v_call: TRBV9
d_call: .
clone_size: .
j_call: TRBJ2-3
cdr3_aa: CASSVWGRNTDTQYF
cdr3_nt: TGTGCCAGCAGCGTATGGGGCAGAAACACAGATACGCAGTATTTT

v_call: TRBV28
d_call: .
clone_size: .
j_call: TRBJ2-7
cdr3_aa: CASSFFRKSSYEQYF
cdr3_nt: TGTGCCAGCAGTTTTTTCCGCAAGAGCTCCTACGAGCAGTACTTC

v_call: TRBV6-6
d_call: .
clone_size: .
j_call: TRBJ2-5
cdr3_aa: CASSYSQETQYF
cdr3_nt: TGTGCCAGCAGTTACTCACAAGAGACCCAGTACTTC

v_call: TRBV2
d_call: TRBD1
clone_size: .
j_call: TRBJ2-7
cdr3_aa: CASRTGAYEQYF
cdr3_nt: TGTGCCAGCAGGACAGGGGCCTACGAGCAGTACTTC

v_call: TRBV5-6
d_call: TRBD2
clone_size: .
j_call: TRBJ2-5
cdr3_aa: CASSFGGSTGETQYF
cdr3_nt: TGTGCCAGCAGCTTTGGCGGGAGTACGGGGGAGACCCAGTACTTC

v_call: TRBV28
d_call: .
clone_size: once
j_call: TRBJ2-1
cdr3_aa: CASNNLQVSGFDEQFF
cdr3_nt: TGTGCCAGCAATAACTTACAGGTCTCTGGATTCGATGAGCAGTTCTTC